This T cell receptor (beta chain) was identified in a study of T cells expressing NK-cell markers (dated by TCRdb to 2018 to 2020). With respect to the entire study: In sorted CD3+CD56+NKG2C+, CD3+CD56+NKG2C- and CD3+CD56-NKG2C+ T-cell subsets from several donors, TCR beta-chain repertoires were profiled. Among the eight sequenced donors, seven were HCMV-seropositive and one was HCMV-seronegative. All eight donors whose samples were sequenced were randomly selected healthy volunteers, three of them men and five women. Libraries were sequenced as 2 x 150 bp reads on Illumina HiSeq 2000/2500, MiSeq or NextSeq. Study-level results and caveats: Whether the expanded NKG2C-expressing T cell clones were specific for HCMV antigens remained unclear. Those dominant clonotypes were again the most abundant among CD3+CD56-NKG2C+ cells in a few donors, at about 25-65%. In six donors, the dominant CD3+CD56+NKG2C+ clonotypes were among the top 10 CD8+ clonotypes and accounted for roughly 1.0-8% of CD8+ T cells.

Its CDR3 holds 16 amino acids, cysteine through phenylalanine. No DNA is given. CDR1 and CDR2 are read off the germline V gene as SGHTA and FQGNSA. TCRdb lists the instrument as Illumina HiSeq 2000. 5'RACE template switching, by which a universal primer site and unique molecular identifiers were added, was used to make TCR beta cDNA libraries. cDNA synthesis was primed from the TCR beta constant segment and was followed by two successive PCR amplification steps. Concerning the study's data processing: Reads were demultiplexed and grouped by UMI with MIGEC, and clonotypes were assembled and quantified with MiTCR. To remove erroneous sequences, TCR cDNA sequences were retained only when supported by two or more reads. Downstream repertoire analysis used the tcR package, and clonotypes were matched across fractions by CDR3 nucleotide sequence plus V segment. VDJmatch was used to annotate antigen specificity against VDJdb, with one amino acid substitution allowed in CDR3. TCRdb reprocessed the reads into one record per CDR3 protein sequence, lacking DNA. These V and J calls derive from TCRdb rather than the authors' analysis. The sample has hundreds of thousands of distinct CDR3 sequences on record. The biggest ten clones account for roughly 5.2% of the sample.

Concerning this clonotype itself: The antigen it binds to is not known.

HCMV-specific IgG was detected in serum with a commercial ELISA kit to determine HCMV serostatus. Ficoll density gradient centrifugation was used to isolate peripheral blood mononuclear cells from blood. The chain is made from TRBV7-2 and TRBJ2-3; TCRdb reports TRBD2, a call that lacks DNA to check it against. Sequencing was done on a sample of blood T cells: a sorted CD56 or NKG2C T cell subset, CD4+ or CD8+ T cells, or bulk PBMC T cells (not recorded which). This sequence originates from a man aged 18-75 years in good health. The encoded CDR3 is CASSGRTSGLGDTQYF.